The rows below give T cell receptor beta chains drawn from one sample of a study of T cell responses to AZD1222 COVID-19 vaccine. Assay used: immunoSEQ multiplex PCR; TCRdb lists only in-frame clones, some missing. This repertoire shows approximately 190,000 clones, 85% to 95% found once; its top ten account for 0.95% to 1.1%. The material sequenced was peripheral blood, taken 28 days after the second AZD1222 dose. The receptors were gathered from an adult who received the AZD1222 COVID-19 vaccine. The CDR3 runs from the conserved cysteine through the conserved F or W. D genes are given only for firm matches. Clone size appears in some rows only: once, few, many, or a class for an expanded clone.

V: TRBV5-4
size: once
J: TRBJ2-2
D: TRBD1
DNA: TGTGCCAGCAGGGGACAGGGAGGCACCGGGGAGCTGTTTTTT
CDR3: CASRGQGGTGELFF

V: TRBV6-5
size: -
J: TRBJ1-5
D: -
DNA: TGTGCCAGCGAAGGGAACCCCCAAGGGCAGCCCCAGCATTTT
CDR3: CASEGNPQGQPQHF

V: TRBV28
size: -
J: TRBJ1-2
D: -
DNA: TGTGCCAGCAGTCCGGACCTCTATGGCTACACCTTC
CDR3: CASSPDLYGYTF

V: TRBV10-3
size: once
J: TRBJ1-4
D: TRBD1
DNA: TGTGCCATCAGCGCGACAGGGGATGAAAAACTGTTTTTT
CDR3: CAISATGDEKLFF

V: TRBV5-1
size: -
J: TRBJ1-4
D: TRBD1
DNA: TGCGCCAGCAGCCCACAGGGGGCAACTAATGAAAAACTGTTTTTT
CDR3: CASSPQGATNEKLFF

V: TRBV9
size: once
J: TRBJ1-3
D: -
DNA: TGTGCCAGCAGCCCTGGGGACGGTCAAGGAAACACCATATATTTT
CDR3: CASSPGDGQGNTIYF

V: TRBV10-3
size: -
J: TRBJ1-1
D: -
DNA: TGTGCCATCATGGCGACAGGCAACACTGAAGCTTTCTTT
CDR3: CAIMATGNTEAFF

V: TRBV7-8
size: -
J: TRBJ1-5
D: -
DNA: TGTGCCAGCAGCTTAGCGCGCGGCTACAATCAGCCCCAGCATTTT
CDR3: CASSLARGYNQPQHF

V: TRBV19
size: -
J: TRBJ1-1
D: TRBD1
DNA: TGTGCCAGTAGTCGACAGGGGGACACTGAAGCTTTCTTT
CDR3: CASSRQGDTEAFF

V: TRBV6-5
size: -
J: TRBJ1-1
D: TRBD1
DNA: TGTGCCAGCAGTTACTCCGGACAGGTGAACACTGAAGCTTTCTTT
CDR3: CASSYSGQVNTEAFF

V: TRBV19
size: few
J: TRBJ1-1
D: -
DNA: TGTGCCAGCAAGCGGTTCGCAGGGTTGAACACTGAAGCTTTCTTT
CDR3: CASKRFAGLNTEAFF

V: TRBV7-8
size: once
J: TRBJ1-2
D: -
DNA: TGTGCCAGCAGCATGACCCCGAGTCCTCGGGACTATGGCTACACCTTC
CDR3: CASSMTPSPRDYGYTF

V: TRBV5-4
size: -
J: TRBJ1-2
D: TRBD1
DNA: TGTGCCAGCAGCGGTGACAGGGGGACGGTTCGGTACTATGGCTACACCTTC
CDR3: CASSGDRGTVRYYGYTF